Below, 28 T cell receptor beta chains from the same sample are listed, as sequenced in a study of early T cells in non-severe SARS-CoV-2 infection. TCRdb recomputed calls from the 5' RACE reads with MiXCR, one row per CDR3 protein. The table lists about 100,000 distinct CDR3 sequences, 9.5% to 13% of them singletons. The material sequenced was whole blood. The receptors derive from an adult who was a healthcare worker with PCR-confirmed SARS-CoV-2 infection or an uninfected control (not recorded which).

Only a few counts were recorded for this clonotype. The genes are TRBV3-1 and TRBJ2-7; tentative D call: TRBD2 (5 bases). This CDR3 spans 13 amino acids. With 0 bases removed from V and 9 bases from J, the gap between germline ends came to 12 bases. CDR1 is LGHDT and CDR2 is YNNKEL in the germline V gene (reference sequence). CDR3 residues: CASSQEGLGGQYF. CDR3 coding DNA: TGTGCCAGCAGCCAAGAAGGCCTAGGAGGGCAGTACTTC.

This clonotype was observed a few times. The chain is built from TRBV27 and TRBJ2-3; no reliable D call. Germline assignment: CDR1 MNHEY and CDR2 SMNVEV (reference sequence). This CDR3 is 15 amino acids long. V gave up 6 bases and J gave up 1 base, with 14 bases separating them. The CDR3 DNA follows: TGTGCCAGCAGCCCCGAGCCGTCGCGCACAGATACGCAGTATTTT. Protein sequence: CASSPEPSRTDTQYF.

The genes are TRBV6-2 or TRBV6-3 and TRBJ1-1; D may be TRBD1 (5 bases). Germline assignment: CDR1 MNHEY and CDR2 SVGEGT. The V end was cut by 2 bases, the J end by 6 bases, with 19 bases between. The CDR3 is 16 residues long. The CDR3 region is CASSYGDSHIIAEAFF. CDR3 sequence (DNA): TGTGCCAGCAGTTACGGGGACTCTCATATTATCGCTGAAGCTTTCTTT.

In regard to this clonotype: The junction departs from germline at one end; a sequencing error may be responsible. This chain uses TRBV20-1 with TRBJ2-7; D perhaps matches TRBD2 (6 bases). The CDR3 extends over 12 amino acids. CDR1 DFQATT and CDR2 SNEGSKA come from the germline V gene (reference sequence). CDR3 loop: CSARVVDYEQYF. CDR3 DNA sequence: TGCAGTGCTAGAGTAGTGGACTACGAACAGTACTTC.

This clonotype came up a few times. The chain combines TRBV14 with TRBJ1-5; D is unresolved. V lost 2 bases, J lost 1 base, and 3 bases lay in between. Germline values: CDR1 SGHDN, CDR2 FVKESK. The CDR3 runs to 13 residues. The CDR3 protein is CASSQQSNQPQHF. The CDR3 DNA reads TGTGCCAGCAGCCAACAGAGCAATCAGCCCCAGCATTTT.

The chain has TRBV6-6 and TRBJ2-7; TRBD2 aligns across 13 bases. This CDR3 is 17 amino acids long. Germline V gene lookup returns CDR1 MNHNY and CDR2 SVGAGI (reference sequence). Unmatched junction bases numbered 5, after V lost 0 bases and J lost 3 bases. The CDR3 DNA reads TGTGCCAGCAGTTACTCAGGACTAGCGGGAGTCTACTACGAGCAGTACTTC. It encodes CASSYSGLAGVYYEQYF.

This clonotype was detected many times. The chain is built from TRBV2 and TRBJ2-2; weak D call: TRBD2 (6 bases). This CDR3 comprises 16 residues. Per germline, CDR1 SNHLY and CDR2 FYNNEI. Trimming removed 1 base from V and 6 bases from J, with 15 bases in between. The CDR3 coding sequence is TGTGCCAGCAGTGAAGAGGGACCGGGGGTGTCCGGGGAGCTGTTTTTT. It specifies CASSEEGPGVSGELFF.

The V gene is TRBV12-3 or TRBV12-4, the J gene TRBJ1-2; no clear D. Trimming took off 2 bases at V and 3 bases at J, with 7 bases between the two ends. CDR3 length: 13 amino acids. The CDR3 sequence is CASSLREDYGYTF. In DNA form, the CDR3 reads TGTGCCAGCAGTTTACGGGAGGACTATGGCTACACCTTC.

There are a few counts of this clonotype. V gene TRBV11-2 combines with J gene TRBJ1-2; D gene uncertain. V shed 0 bases and J shed 6 bases, with 17 bases lying between them. This CDR3 spans 16 amino acids. The germline CDR1 and CDR2 sequences are SGHAT and FQNNGV. The CDR3 sequence: CASSLDHGITSHGYTF. CDR3 in DNA: TGTGCCAGCAGCTTAGATCATGGCATCACCTCTCATGGCTACACCTTC.

This clonotype was found many times. The chain joins TRBV9 to TRBJ2-2; possible D gene TRBD2, 6 bases. Trimming shortened V by 7 bases and J by 4 bases, and 20 bases separated the two germline ends. Per the germline V gene, CDR1 is SGDLS and CDR2 is YYNGEE. The CDR3 runs to 16 residues. CDR3 bases: TGTGCCAGCTCCGGGCGGAGGGTTGATGGCACCGGGGAGCTGTTTTTT. Translated, it gives CASSGRRVDGTGELFF.

The chain couples TRBV19 to TRBJ1-5, with D hard to call. V dropped 3 bases and J dropped 0 bases, with 15 bases sitting between them. Germline V lookup: CDR1 LNHDA, CDR2 SQIVND (reference sequence). The CDR3 loop spans 17 amino acids. The CDR3 nucleotides are TGTGCCAGTAGTATCCCTACAGTTACCAATAGCAATCAGCCCCAGCATTTT. Amino acids: CASSIPTVTNSNQPQHF.

This clonotype was counted a few times. This chain joins TRBV29-1 and TRBJ1-1; D gene uncertain. V was cut by 3 bases and J by 13 bases, with 9 bases left in between. In germline, CDR1 is SQVTM, CDR2 ANQGSEA. This CDR3 has 9 residues. The CDR3 is CSVDTPGFF. CDR3 nucleotide sequence: TGCAGCGTTGACACCCCTGGTTTCTTT. Full variable domain (remainder filled in from reference TRBV29-1 and TRBJ1-1): SAVISQKPSRDICQRGTSLTIQCQVDSQVTMMFWYRQQPGQSLTLIATANQGSEATYESGFVIDKFPISRPNLTFSTLTVSNMSPEDSSIYLCSVDTPGFFGQGTRLTVV.

The CDR3 here is CATYWGPEAFF. The CDR3 DNA reads TGTGCCACCTACTGGGGACCTGAAGCTTTCTTT. This chain connects TRBV6-5 to TRBJ1-1, with D possibly matching TRBD1 (5 bases). The CDR3 spans 11 residues. The germline V and J ends were trimmed by 10 bases and 6 bases, with 12 bases remaining between them. CDR1 and CDR2 (germline): MNHEY, SVGAGI.

The gene calls are TRBV5-4 and TRBJ1-6; 9 bases line up with TRBD1. Looked up from germline, CDR1 is SGHNT and CDR2 is YYREEE (reference sequence). CDR3 size: 14 residues. J lost 5 bases, V lost 5 bases, and 2 bases had no gene match. The chain's CDR3 is CASSRDRDNSPLHF. DNA of the CDR3: TGTGCCAGCAGTCGGGACAGGGATAATTCACCCCTCCACTTT.

This clonotype was counted between two and nine times. The V and J genes are TRBV19 and TRBJ2-1; D may be TRBD2 (6 bases). This CDR3 spans 16 amino acids. Trimming removed 3 bases at V and 0 bases at J, with 12 bases between. Germline values: CDR1 LNHDA, CDR2 SQIVND (reference sequence). CDR3 amino acids: CASSIGAGSSYNEQFF. DNA for the CDR3: TGTGCCAGTAGTATCGGGGCGGGAAGCTCCTACAATGAGCAGTTCTTC.

This clonotype showed up many times. The chain carries TRBV29-1 and TRBJ2-7; D gene unclear. Trimming took 5 bases from V and 3 from J, leaving 8 bases between them. This CDR3 has 11 residues. Germline V gene sequence: CDR1 SQVTM, CDR2 ANQGSEA. The CDR3 protein is CSVSLSYEQYF. The CDR3 DNA reads as TGCAGCGTTTCTCTGAGCTACGAGCAGTACTTC.

This clonotype occurred a few times. The chain couples TRBV18 to TRBJ2-2, with no clear D. V dropped 2 bases and J dropped 4 bases, with 14 bases sitting between them. This CDR3 has 16 residues. The germline V gene encodes CDR1 KGHSH and CDR2 LQKENI. Written as DNA, the CDR3 is TGTGCCAGCTCACCATCCGTCCCGGCCACCACCGGGGAGCTGTTTTTT. Its protein is CASSPSVPATTGELFF.

This clonotype was seen repeatedly, ten times or more. This chain uses TRBV11-2 with TRBJ2-1, with D maybe TRBD1 (5 bases). The CDR3 has 16 residues. Germline V gene data show CDR1 as SGHAT and CDR2 as FQNNGV. The germline V and J ends were trimmed by 6 bases and 0 bases, with 15 bases remaining between them. CDR3 protein: CASSFLGAVSYNEQFF. CDR3 bases: TGTGCCAGCAGTTTTCTTGGGGCCGTCTCCTACAATGAGCAGTTCTTC.

The V call is TRBV29-1, the J call TRBJ1-5; the match to TRBD1 covers 8 bases. CDR1 and CDR2 (germline): SQVTM, ANQGSEA. With V trimmed by 7 bases and J by 5 bases, 7 bases remained unmatched. This CDR3 is built from 13 residues. The DNA for the CDR3 is TGCAGCGCCTTGACAGGGGTACATCAGCCCCAGCATTTT. Translation: CSALTGVHQPQHF.

V and J are TRBV5-1 and TRBJ2-1; maybe TRBD1 (6 bases). This CDR3 is 12 amino acids long. CDR1 SGHRS and CDR2 YFSETQ come from the germline V gene. V was trimmed by 7 bases and J by 15 bases, leaving 20 bases between them. CDR3 sequence (DNA): TGCGCCAGCTCTGCATACCCAGGGGCAGGGTTCTTC. This encodes CASSAYPGAGFF.

This chain uses TRBV10-3 with TRBJ1-4; D gene unclear. CDR1 and CDR2 from the germline V gene are ENHRY and SYGVKD. CDR3 length equals 12 residues. CDR3 DNA: TGTGAAACCCCCCCCGCTAGTGAAAAACTGTTTTTT. This translates into CETPPASEKLFF.

This chain uses TRBV3-1 with TRBJ2-7; 7 positions match TRBD1. Germline-derived CDR1 and CDR2 are LGHDT and YNNKEL (reference sequence). The CDR3 totals 13 residues. J gave up 0 bases and V 4 bases, and 0 bases lay outside the gene matches. The CDR3 sequence is CASSRDSSYEQYF. DNA of the CDR3: TGTGCCAGCAGCCGGGACAGCTCCTACGAGCAGTACTTC.

CDR3 nucleotide sequence: TGTGCCAGCAGTTTTGGGGCAACGAACACCGGGGAGCTGTTTTTT. Amino acid sequence: CASSFGATNTGELFF. V usage is TRBV27 and J usage is TRBJ2-2; D possibly corresponds to TRBD1 (5 bases). Germline-derived CDR1 and CDR2 are MNHEY and SMNVEV (reference sequence). The CDR3 has 15 residues. The germline V and J ends were trimmed by 3 bases and 0 bases, with 8 bases remaining between them.

The rearrangement links TRBV24-1 to TRBJ2-1, with a possible D match to TRBD2 (6 bases). The germline CDR1 and CDR2 sequences are KGHDR and SFDVKD. The CDR3 length is 14 residues. The V gene lost 4 bases and the J gene lost 7 bases, with 13 bases spanning the gap. The CDR3 DNA reads TGTGCCACCAGTGAAGCGGGCCCCCGGAATGAGCAGTTCTTC. It codes for CATSEAGPRNEQFF.

The table lists this clonotype with a few counts. This CDR3 is CAISESTSSYEQYF. CDR3 nucleotide sequence: TGTGCCATCAGTGAGTCGACGAGCTCCTACGAGCAGTACTTC. This chain links TRBV10-3 with TRBJ2-7; D ambiguous. Trimming cost V 0 bases and J 0 bases, with 6 bases left between them. Germline V gene data show CDR1 as ENHRY and CDR2 as SYGVKD. This CDR3 spans 14 amino acids.

The genes are TRBV19 and TRBJ2-7; 9 bases map to TRBD2. Unmatched junction bases numbered 7, after V lost 8 bases and J lost 5 bases. The CDR3 loop spans 13 amino acids. Germline V lookup: CDR1 LNHDA, CDR2 SQIVND (reference sequence). The CDR3 sequence: CASWSGGFDEQYF. CDR3 nucleotides: TGTGCCAGTTGGAGCGGGGGGTTCGACGAGCAGTACTTC.

V and J are TRBV9 and TRBJ2-1; 7 bases are shared with TRBD2. CDR1 SGDLS and CDR2 YYNGEE come from the germline V gene. V lost 4 bases and J lost 12; bases outside the gene matches: 10. The CDR3 totals 13 residues. CDR3 protein: CASSTQGGSGQFF. The CDR3 DNA is TGTGCCAGCAGCACTCAGGGAGGGAGTGGGCAGTTCTTC.

The gene calls are TRBV2 and TRBJ2-3, with 8 bases fitting TRBD2. This CDR3 has 15 residues. V trimming: 7 bases; J trimming: 2 bases; junction bases outside the gene matches: 8. The germline gives CDR1 SNHLY, CDR2 FYNNEI. The CDR3 reads CASTTVSGVTDTQYF. The CDR3 coding sequence is TGTGCCAGCACCACAGTTAGCGGGGTCACAGATACGCAGTATTTT.